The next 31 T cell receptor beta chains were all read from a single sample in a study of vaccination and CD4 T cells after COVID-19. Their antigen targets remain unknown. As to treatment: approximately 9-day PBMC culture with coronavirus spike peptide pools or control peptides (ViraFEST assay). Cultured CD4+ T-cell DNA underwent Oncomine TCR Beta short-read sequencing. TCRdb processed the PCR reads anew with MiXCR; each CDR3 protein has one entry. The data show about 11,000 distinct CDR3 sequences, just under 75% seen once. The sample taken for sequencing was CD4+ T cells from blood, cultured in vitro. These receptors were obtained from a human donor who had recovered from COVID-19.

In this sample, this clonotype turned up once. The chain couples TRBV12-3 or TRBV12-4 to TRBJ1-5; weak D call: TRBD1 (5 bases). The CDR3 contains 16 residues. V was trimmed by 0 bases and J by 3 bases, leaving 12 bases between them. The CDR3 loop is CASSLARGLHNQPQHF. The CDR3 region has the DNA TGTGCCAGCAGTTTAGCGAGGGGCCTCCACAATCAGCCCCAGCATTTT.

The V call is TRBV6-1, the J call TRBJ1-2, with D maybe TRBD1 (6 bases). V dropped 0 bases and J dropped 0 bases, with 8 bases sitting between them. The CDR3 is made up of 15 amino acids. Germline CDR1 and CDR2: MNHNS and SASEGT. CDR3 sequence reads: CASSEATGSNYGYTF. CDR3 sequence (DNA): TGTGCCAGCAGTGAAGCAACAGGGTCTAACTATGGCTACACCTTC.

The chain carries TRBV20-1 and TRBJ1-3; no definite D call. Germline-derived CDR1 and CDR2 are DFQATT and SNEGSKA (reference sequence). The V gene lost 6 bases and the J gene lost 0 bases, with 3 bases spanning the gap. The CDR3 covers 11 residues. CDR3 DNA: TGCAGTGCGAACTCTGGAAACACCATATATTTT. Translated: CSANSGNTIYF.

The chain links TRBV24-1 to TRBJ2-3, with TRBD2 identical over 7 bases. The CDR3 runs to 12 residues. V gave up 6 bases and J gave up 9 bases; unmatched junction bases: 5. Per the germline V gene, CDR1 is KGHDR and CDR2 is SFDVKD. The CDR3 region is CATSITGGTQYF. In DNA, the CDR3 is TGTGCCACCAGTATCACGGGAGGAACGCAGTATTTT.

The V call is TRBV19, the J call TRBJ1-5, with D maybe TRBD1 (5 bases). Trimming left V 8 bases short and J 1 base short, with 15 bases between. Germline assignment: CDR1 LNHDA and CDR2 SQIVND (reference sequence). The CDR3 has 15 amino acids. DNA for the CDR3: TGTGCCAGTGATCGGGGGGAGGGGAGCAATCAGCCCCAGCATTTT. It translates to CASDRGEGSNQPQHF.

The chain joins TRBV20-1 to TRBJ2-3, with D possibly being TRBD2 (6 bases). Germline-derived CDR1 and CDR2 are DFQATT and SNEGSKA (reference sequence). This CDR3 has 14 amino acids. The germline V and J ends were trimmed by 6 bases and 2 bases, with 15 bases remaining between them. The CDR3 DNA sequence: TGCAGTGCACAGAGGGGACTTTCCACAGATACGCAGTATTTT. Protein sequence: CSAQRGLSTDTQYF.

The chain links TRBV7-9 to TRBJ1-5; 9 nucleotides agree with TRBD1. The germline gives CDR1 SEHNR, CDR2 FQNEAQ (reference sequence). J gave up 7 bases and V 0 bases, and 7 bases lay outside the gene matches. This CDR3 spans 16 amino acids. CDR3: CASSLAGQGMGQPQHF. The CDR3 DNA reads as TGTGCCAGCAGCTTAGCGGGACAGGGTATGGGGCAGCCCCAGCATTTT. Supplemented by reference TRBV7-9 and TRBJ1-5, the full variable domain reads DTGVSQNPRHKITKRGQNVTFRCDPISEHNRLYWYRQTLGQGPEFLTYFQNEAQLEKSRLLSDRFSAERPKGSFSTLEIQRTEQGDSAMYLCASSLAGQGMGQPQHFGDGTRLSIL.

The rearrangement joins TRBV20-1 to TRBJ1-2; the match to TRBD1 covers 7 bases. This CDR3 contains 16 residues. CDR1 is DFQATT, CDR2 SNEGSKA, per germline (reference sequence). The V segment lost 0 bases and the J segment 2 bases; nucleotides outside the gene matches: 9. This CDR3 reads CSARDLPGGGNYGYTF. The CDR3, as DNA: TGCAGTGCTAGAGACCTCCCGGGAGGGGGCAACTATGGCTACACCTTC.

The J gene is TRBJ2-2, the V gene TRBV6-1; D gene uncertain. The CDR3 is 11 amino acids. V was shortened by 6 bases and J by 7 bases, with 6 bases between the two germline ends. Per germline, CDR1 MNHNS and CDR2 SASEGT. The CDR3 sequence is CASRLFGELFF. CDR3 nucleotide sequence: TGTGCCAGCAGGCTTTTCGGGGAGCTGTTTTTT.

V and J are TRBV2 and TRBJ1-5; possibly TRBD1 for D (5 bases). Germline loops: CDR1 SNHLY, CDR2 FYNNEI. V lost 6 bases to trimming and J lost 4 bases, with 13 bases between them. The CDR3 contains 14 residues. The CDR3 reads CASRDQGRNQPQHF. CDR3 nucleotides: TGTGCCAGCAGGGACCAGGGTCGGAATCAGCCCCAGCATTTT.

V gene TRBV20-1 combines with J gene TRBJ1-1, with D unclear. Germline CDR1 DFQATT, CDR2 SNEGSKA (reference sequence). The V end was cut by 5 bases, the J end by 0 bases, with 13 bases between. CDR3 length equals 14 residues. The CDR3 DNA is TGCAGTGCTCCCCGGTCAGGCGTGAACACTGAAGCTTTCTTT. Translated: CSAPRSGVNTEAFF.

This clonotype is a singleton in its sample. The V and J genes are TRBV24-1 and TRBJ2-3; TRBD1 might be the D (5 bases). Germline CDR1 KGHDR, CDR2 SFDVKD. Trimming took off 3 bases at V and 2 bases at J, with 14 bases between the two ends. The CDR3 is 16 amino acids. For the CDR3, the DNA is TGTGCCACCAGTGATCCCCGAAAGGGGCTCACAGATACGCAGTATTTT. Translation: CATSDPRKGLTDTQYF.

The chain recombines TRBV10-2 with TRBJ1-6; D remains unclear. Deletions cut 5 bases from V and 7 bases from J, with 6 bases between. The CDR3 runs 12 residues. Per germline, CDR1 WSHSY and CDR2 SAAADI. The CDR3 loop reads CASSHSNSPLHF. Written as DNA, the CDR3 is TGCGCCAGCAGTCATTCGAATTCACCCCTCCACTTT.

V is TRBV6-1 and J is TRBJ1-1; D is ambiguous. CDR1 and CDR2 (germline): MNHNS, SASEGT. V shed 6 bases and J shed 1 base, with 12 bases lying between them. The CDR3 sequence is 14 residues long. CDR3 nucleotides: TGTGCCAGCAGCCCTAGAGGGAAGAACACTGAAGCTTTCTTT. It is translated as CASSPRGKNTEAFF.

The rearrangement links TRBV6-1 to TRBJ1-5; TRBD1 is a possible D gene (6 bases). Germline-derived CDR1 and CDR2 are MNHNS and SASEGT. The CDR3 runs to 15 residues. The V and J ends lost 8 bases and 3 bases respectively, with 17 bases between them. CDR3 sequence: CASGRSRGDNQPQHF. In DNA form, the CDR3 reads TGTGCCAGCGGTCGCAGTAGGGGGGACAATCAGCCCCAGCATTTT.

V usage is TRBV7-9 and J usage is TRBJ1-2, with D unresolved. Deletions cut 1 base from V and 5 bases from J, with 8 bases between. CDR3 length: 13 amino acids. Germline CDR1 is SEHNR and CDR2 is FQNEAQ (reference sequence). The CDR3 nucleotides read TGTGCCAGCAGCTTAGGGGAGGATTATGGCTACACCTTC. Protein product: CASSLGEDYGYTF. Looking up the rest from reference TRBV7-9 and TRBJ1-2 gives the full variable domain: DTGVSQNPRHKITKRGQNVTFRCDPISEHNRLYWYRQTLGQGPEFLTYFQNEAQLEKSRLLSDRFSAERPKGSFSTLEIQRTEQGDSAMYLCASSLGEDYGYTFGSGTRLTVV.

The CDR3, as DNA: TGTGCCAGCAGTTACGTGGCCAGGGAAGAGACCCAGTACTTC. Translated: CASSYVAREETQYF. The V call is TRBV6-2 or TRBV6-3, the J call TRBJ2-5; weak D call: TRBD1 (5 bases). Germline lookup yields CDR1 MNHEY and CDR2 SVGEGT. The V end lost 2 bases, the J end lost 3 bases, and 10 bases lay between the germline ends. The CDR3 sequence is 14 residues long.

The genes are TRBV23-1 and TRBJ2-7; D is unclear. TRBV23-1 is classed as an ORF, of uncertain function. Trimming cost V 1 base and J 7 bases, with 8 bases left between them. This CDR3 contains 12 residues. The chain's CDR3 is CASSQLLREQYF. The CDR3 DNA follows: TGCGCCAGCAGTCAATTGCTCCGGGAGCAGTACTTC.

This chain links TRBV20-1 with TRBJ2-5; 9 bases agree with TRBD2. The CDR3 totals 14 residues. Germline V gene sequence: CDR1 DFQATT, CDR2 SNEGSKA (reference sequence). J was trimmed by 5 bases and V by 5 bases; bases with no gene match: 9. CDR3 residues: CSAPLSGRRETQYF. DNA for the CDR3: TGCAGTGCTCCTTTGAGCGGGAGGCGGGAGACCCAGTACTTC.

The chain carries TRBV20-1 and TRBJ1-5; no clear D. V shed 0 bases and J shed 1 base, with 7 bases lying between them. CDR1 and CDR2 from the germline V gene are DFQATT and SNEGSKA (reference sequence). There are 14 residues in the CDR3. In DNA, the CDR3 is TGCAGTGCTAGAGATCCGTCCAGCAATCAGCCCCAGCATTTT. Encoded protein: CSARDPSSNQPQHF.

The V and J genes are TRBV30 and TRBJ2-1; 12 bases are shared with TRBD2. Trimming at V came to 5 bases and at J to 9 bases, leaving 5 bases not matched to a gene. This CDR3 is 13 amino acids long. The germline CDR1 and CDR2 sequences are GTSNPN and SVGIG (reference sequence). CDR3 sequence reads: CAWALAGGREQFF. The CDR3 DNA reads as TGTGCCTGGGCACTAGCGGGAGGTCGTGAGCAGTTCTTC.

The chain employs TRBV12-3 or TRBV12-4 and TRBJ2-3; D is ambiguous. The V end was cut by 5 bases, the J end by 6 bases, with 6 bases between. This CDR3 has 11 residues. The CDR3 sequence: CASSPLDTQYF. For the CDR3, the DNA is TGTGCCAGCAGTCCACTGGATACGCAGTATTTT.

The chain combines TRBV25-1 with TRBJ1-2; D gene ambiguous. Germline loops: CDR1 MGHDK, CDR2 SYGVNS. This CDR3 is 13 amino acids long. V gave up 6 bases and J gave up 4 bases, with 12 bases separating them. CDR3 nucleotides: TGTGCCAGCAGCGCCCGGGGTTCCTATGGCTACACCTTC. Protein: CASSARGSYGYTF.

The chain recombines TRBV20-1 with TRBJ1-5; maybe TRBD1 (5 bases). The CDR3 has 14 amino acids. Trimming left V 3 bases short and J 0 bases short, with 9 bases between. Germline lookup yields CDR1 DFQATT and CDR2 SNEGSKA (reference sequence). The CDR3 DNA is TGCAGTGCTAGTGCAGGGTATAGCAATCAGCCCCAGCATTTT. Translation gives CSASAGYSNQPQHF.

The CDR3 sequence is CSAQPGQGAYEQYF. In DNA, the CDR3 is TGCAGTGCTCAACCGGGACAGGGGGCCTACGAGCAGTACTTC. This chain links TRBV20-1 with TRBJ2-7; 11 positions match TRBD1. Losses at the gene ends were 5 bases for V and 2 bases for J; bases not matched to a gene: 5. Germline assignment: CDR1 DFQATT and CDR2 SNEGSKA (reference sequence). CDR3 length equals 14 residues.

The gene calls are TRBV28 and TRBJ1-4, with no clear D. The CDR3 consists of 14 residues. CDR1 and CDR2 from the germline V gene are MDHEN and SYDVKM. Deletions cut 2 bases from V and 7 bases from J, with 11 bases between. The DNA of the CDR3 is TGTGCCAGCAGTTTACCCAAAAAGGGTGAAAAACTGTTTTTT. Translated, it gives CASSLPKKGEKLFF.

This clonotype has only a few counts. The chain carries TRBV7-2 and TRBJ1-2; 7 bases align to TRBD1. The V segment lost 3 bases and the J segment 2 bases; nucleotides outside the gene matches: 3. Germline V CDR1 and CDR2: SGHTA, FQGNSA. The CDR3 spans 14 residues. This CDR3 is CASSLDRWNYGYTF. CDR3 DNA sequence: TGTGCCAGCAGCTTGGACAGGTGGAACTATGGCTACACCTTC. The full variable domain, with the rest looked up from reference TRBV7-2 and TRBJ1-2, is GAGVSQSPSNKVTEKGKDVELRCDPISGHTALYWYRQSLGQGLEFLIYFQGNSAPDKSGLPSDRFSAERTGGSVSTLTIQRTQQEDSAVYLCASSLDRWNYGYTFGSGTRLTVV.

CDR3 DNA sequence: TGCGCCAGCAGCCCGGACGGGACAGGGGGCTGGGAGACCCAGTACTTC. It encodes CASSPDGTGGWETQYF. The chain combines TRBV4-1 with TRBJ2-5; 12 bases are shared with TRBD1. V lost 4 bases, J lost 5 bases, and 8 bases stayed unmatched. CDR1 and CDR2 (germline): MGHRA, YSYEKL. The CDR3 loop spans 16 amino acids.

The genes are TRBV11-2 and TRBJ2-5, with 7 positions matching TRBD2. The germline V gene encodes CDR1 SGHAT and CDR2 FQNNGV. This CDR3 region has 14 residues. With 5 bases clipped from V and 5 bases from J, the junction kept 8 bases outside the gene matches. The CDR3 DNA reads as TGTGCCAGCAGCCCGGGGAGGGCCTGGGAGACCCAGTACTTC. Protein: CASSPGRAWETQYF.

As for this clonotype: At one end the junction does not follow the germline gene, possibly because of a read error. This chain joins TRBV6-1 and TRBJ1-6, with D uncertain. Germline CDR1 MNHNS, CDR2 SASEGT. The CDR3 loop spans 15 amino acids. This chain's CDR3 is CASTLRRDYSSPLHF. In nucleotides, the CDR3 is TGTGCCAGCACCCTTCGTCGGGATTATAGTTCACCCCTCCACTTT.

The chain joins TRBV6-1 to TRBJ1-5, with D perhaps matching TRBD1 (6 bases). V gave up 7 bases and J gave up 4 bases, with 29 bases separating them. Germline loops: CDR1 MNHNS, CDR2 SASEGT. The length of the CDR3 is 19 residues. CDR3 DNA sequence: TGTGCCAGCACCCGGTGGGGGGCAGGGGACCAGGGAGGGAATCAGCCCCAGCATTTT. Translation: CASTRWGAGDQGGNQPQHF.